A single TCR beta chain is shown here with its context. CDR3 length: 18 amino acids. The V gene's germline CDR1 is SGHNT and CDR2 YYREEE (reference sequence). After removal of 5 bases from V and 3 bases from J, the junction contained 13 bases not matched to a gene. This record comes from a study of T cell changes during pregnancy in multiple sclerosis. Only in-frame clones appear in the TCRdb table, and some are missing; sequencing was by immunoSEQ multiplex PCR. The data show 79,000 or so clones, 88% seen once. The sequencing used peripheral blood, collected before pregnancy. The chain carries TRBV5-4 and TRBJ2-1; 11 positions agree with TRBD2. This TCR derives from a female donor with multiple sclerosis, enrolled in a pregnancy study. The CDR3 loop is CASRRLAGRRIVYNEQFF. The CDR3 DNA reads TGTGCCAGCAGGAGACTAGCGGGAAGACGGATCGTCTACAATGAGCAGTTCTTC.